This paragraph covers one T cell receptor (beta chain) sequence. The antigen is unknown. Original analysis: ImmunoSEQ gave junction-only sequences without quality scores, so filtering differed. Measured with immunoSEQ multiplex PCR; TCRdb has only the in-frame clones, and not every one. The V and J calls and the clone size are those of that table, but D and trimming were determined from the DNA. The sample carries under 2.5 million clones, about nine tenths recorded once. The data belong to a study of shared clonotypes between healthy human individuals. Germline values: CDR1 SGHNT, CDR2 YENEEA. Germline trimming cut 5 bases from V and 3 bases from J; bases unmatched to any gene: 16. The CDR3 has 20 residues. Study results and caveats: When compared with the clonotypes that were shared by all four sorted-subset donors, the non-shared clonotypes turned out to have lower generation probabilities.

What was sequenced was naive CD4+ T cells from PBMCs. Subset defined: CD45RA+ positively selected. The sequence was obtained from a man between 18 and 29 years old in good health. Some clones in this sample may be carry-over from other donors' samples. This rearrangement joins TRBV11-3 to TRBJ2-2; 12 bases are shared with TRBD2. CDR3 nucleotide sequence: TGTGCCAGCAGCCAGTCCTTTGCGACTAGCGGGAGTCCTCACACCGGGGAGCTGTTTTTT. Encoded protein: CASSQSFATSGSPHTGELFF.